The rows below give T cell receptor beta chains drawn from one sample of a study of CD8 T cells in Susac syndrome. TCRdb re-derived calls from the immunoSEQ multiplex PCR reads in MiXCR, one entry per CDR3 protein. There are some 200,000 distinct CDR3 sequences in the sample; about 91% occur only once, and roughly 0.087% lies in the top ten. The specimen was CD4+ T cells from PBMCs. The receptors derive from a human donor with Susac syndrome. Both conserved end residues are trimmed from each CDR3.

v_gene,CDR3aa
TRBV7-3,ASGNSGNTIY
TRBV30,AWSSGQIYLGYT
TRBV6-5,ASSYSFVGTGGLKNIQY
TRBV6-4,ASRVIQGFSEKLF
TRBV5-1,ASSPGDYGYT
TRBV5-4,ASSLDSGSGGYT
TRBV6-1,ASTLTGSGNTIY
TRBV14,ASSQGWLYSSYNEQF
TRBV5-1,ASRGIDRGHEQY
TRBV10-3,ASSRGAGGTQETQY
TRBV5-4,ASRPEGYSYNEQF
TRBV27,ASSLGANTGELF
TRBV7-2,ASSLGLRHYNEQF
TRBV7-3,ASSPRSNEKLF
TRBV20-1,SARGGQLSNQPQH
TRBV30,AWNNEVGTDTQY
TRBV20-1,SARSWRESTGELF
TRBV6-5,ASRGPGQVNTEAF
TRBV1,TSSQRYSGGSTDAQY